A single T cell receptor (beta chain) is shown here with its context. Its target is not known. Diagnoses were established using clinical symptoms, serum thyroxine and TRAb, thyroid ultrasound and orbital computed tomography. The sample is drawn from a study of T cells in Graves' hyperthyroidism and ophthalmopathy. Overall study results and limits: Blood also showed most of the thyroid clonotypes that were expanded above 0.001.

RNA transcripts were the template for amplifying TCR beta CDR3 regions. The HTBI primer set was used in a first-round RT-PCR of the TCR CDR3. TCRdb re-called the multiplex PCR reads through MiXCR, storing one row per CDR3 protein. There are about 580,000 distinct CDR3 sequences in the sample; 46% occur only once, and approximately 7.5% lies in the top ten. The receptor's source is a woman aged 18-29 years with Graves' hyperthyroidism. Sample: peripheral blood or thyroid tissue (not recorded which).

CDR3 sequence: CASRRGGTNTGELFF. CDR3 nucleotides: TGTGCCAGTAGGAGGGGGGGTACGAACACCGGGGAGCTGTTTTTT. V usage is TRBV9 and J usage is TRBJ2-2, with D possibly TRBD2 on 7 matching bases. Per the germline V gene, CDR1 is SGDLS and CDR2 is YYNGEE. Trimming left V 8 bases short and J 0 bases short, with 14 bases between. The CDR3 has 15 amino acids.